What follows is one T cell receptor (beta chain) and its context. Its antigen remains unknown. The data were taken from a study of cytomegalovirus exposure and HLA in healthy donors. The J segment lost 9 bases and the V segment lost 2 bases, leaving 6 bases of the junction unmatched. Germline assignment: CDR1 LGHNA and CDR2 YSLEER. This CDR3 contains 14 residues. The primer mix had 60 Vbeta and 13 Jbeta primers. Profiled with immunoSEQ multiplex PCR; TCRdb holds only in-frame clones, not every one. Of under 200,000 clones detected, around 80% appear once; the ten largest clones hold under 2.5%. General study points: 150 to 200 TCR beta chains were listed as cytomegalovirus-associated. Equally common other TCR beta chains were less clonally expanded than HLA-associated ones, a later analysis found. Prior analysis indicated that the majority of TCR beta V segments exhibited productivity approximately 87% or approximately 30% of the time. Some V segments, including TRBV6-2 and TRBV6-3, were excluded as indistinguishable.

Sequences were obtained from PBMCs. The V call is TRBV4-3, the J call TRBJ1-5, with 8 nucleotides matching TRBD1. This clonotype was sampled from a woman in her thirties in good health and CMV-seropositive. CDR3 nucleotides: TGCGCCAGCAGCCAAAGTTCAGGGGGCCTGCCCCAGCATTTT. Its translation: CASSQSSGGLPQHF.